Included here is one TCR beta chain sequence, with context. Its antigen is unknown. RNA, at roughly 0.45 to 1 ug, was reverse transcribed with random hexamers. Across 54 Vbeta and 13 Jbeta, immunoSEQ multiplex PCR amplified TCR beta CDR3. MiXCR, run by TCRdb on the immunoSEQ multiplex PCR reads, gives a single entry per CDR3 protein. The top ten hold less than 0.3% of the sample, which has under 20,000 distinct CDR3 sequences, approximately 96% seen once. With 3 bases clipped from V and 10 bases from J, the junction kept 10 bases outside the gene matches. CDR1 is SGDLS and CDR2 is YYNGEE in the germline V gene. The CDR3 loop spans 15 amino acids. The data stem from a study of CD8 T cells in Susac syndrome. Study-wide findings and caveats: The study's TCR sequencing and HLA analysis covered a relatively small number of individuals, and the study acknowledged this.

V and J are TRBV9 and TRBJ1-6; 7 nucleotides match TRBD1. This TCR was sampled from a human donor in good health. Input material: CD8+ T cells from PBMCs. CDR3 sequence: CASSELTGTGSPLHF. For the CDR3, the DNA is TGTGCCAGCAGCGAGTTGACAGGGACGGGATCACCCCTCCACTTT.